One and the same sample provided the 16 T cell receptor beta chains below, sequenced in a study of cytomegalovirus exposure and HLA in healthy donors. The PCR ran on 60 Vbeta and 13 Jbeta primers. Produced via immunoSEQ multiplex PCR; TCRdb's table is partial and in-frame only. The data contain roughly 190,000 clones, about three quarters of them seen just once; the ten biggest clones take up 1.1%. The specimen was PBMCs. These receptors were obtained from a woman in her 40s in good health and CMV-seronegative.

J is TRBJ1-1 and V is TRBV19, with TRBD1 as a possible D gene (5 bases). The length of the CDR3 is 13 residues. Germline-derived CDR1 and CDR2 are LNHDA and SQIVND (reference sequence). V dropped 6 bases and J dropped 1 base, with 9 bases sitting between them. The CDR3 sequence is CASRETGNTEAFF. Written as DNA, the CDR3 is TGTGCCAGTAGGGAAACAGGGAACACTGAAGCTTTCTTT.

There are a few counts of this clone. The rearrangement links TRBV18 to TRBJ1-1, with 7 positions matching TRBD1. In germline, CDR1 is KGHSH, CDR2 LQKENI. The length of the CDR3 is 14 residues. V was pared by 8 bases and J by 1 base, with 7 bases of the junction left unmatched. The CDR3 sequence is CASTGTEWNTEAFF. CDR3 in DNA: TGTGCCAGCACAGGGACAGAATGGAACACTGAAGCTTTCTTT.

Notes on this clone: The same CDR3 arises from other DNA sequences in this sample as well. This chain joins TRBV7-2 and TRBJ2-5, with 15 positions matching TRBD2. With V trimmed by 3 bases and J by 2 bases, 1 base remained unmatched. The CDR3 sequence is 16 residues long. Germline values: CDR1 SGHTA, CDR2 FQGNSA. The CDR3 nucleotides read TGTGCCAGCAGCTTGGGACTAGCGGGAGGACAAGAGACCCAGTACTTC. Its protein is CASSLGLAGGQETQYF.

V usage is TRBV5-6 and J usage is TRBJ1-2; no firm D call. V was shortened by 0 bases and J by 1 base, with 7 bases between the two germline ends. Germline-derived CDR1 and CDR2 are SGHDT and YYEEEE. This CDR3 region has 14 residues. The CDR3, as DNA: TGTGCCAGCAGCTTGGCCCAAATTAACTATGGCTACACCTTC. Its translation is CASSLAQINYGYTF.

The sample holds one count of this clone. The junction and the germline gene differ at one end; a read error may be behind it. The V call is TRBV7-9, the J call TRBJ1-2; no clear D gene. The germline gives CDR1 SEHNR, CDR2 FQNEAQ (reference sequence). The CDR3 is 13 amino acids. CDR3 in DNA: TGTTCCAGCAGCCTCGATGTTACCGAGGGCTACACCTTC. This gives the protein CSSSLDVTEGYTF. Complete variable domain (other parts from reference TRBV7-9 and TRBJ1-2): DTGVSQNPRHKITKRGQNVTFRCDPISEHNRLYWYRQTLGQGPEFLTYFQNEAQLEKSRLLSDRFSAERPKGSFSTLEIQRTEQGDSAMYLCSSSLDVTEGYTFGSGTRLTVV.

The genes are TRBV19 and TRBJ1-2; 7 bases are shared with TRBD1. The CDR3 length is 18 residues. Germline V lookup: CDR1 LNHDA, CDR2 SQIVND (reference sequence). V dropped 6 bases and J dropped 8; count of bases not matched to a gene: 24. CDR3 protein: CASSVLTAGQGDSEGYTF. The CDR3 DNA is TGTGCCAGTAGCGTATTAACGGCCGGGCAGGGGGATAGTGAGGGCTACACCTTC.

The chain combines TRBV7-9 with TRBJ2-1; 7 bases agree with TRBD1. The CDR3 consists of 14 residues. V shed 11 bases, J shed 8 bases, and the junction held 15 bases outside the gene matches. In germline, CDR1 is SEHNR, CDR2 FQNEAQ (reference sequence). DNA of the CDR3: TGTGCCGACCAACCGGGACAGAAATACGATGAGCAGTTCTTC. Translating gives CADQPGQKYDEQFF. Complete variable domain (other parts from reference TRBV7-9 and TRBJ2-1): DTGVSQNPRHKITKRGQNVTFRCDPISEHNRLYWYRQTLGQGPEFLTYFQNEAQLEKSRLLSDRFSAERPKGSFSTLEIQRTEQGDSAMYLCADQPGQKYDEQFFGPGTRLTVL.

The chain carries TRBV11-2 and TRBJ2-2, with D tentatively TRBD2 (6 bases). With 7 bases removed from V and 5 bases from J, the gap between germline ends came to 14 bases. The CDR3 runs 14 residues. The germline gives CDR1 SGHAT, CDR2 FQNNGV. CDR3 coding DNA: TGTGCCAGCACCCCGACTAGTGAGACCGGGGAGCTGTTTTTT. Its translation: CASTPTSETGELFF.

The rearrangement links TRBV7-6 to TRBJ2-3; 8 bases are a match to TRBD2. The V gene end was trimmed by 4 bases and the J gene end by 2 bases; junction bases not matched to a gene: 2. From germline, CDR1 is SGHVS and CDR2 FNYEAQ. This CDR3 has 14 amino acids. CDR3 bases: TGTGCCAGCAGCTCAGCGGGAGTCACAGATACGCAGTATTTT. This encodes CASSSAGVTDTQYF.

This chain uses TRBV5-1 with TRBJ1-2; 10 bases are shared with TRBD1. The V and J ends lost 4 bases and 4 bases, in that order; junction bases with no gene match: 4. This CDR3 has 14 amino acids. Germline lookup yields CDR1 SGHRS and CDR2 YFSETQ. In DNA, the CDR3 is TGCGCCAGCAGCCAAGGGACAGGGGCCTATGGCTACACCTTC. Its protein is CASSQGTGAYGYTF. Looking up the rest from reference TRBV5-1 and TRBJ1-2 gives the full variable domain: KAGVTQTPRYLIKTRGQQVTLSCSPISGHRSVSWYQQTPGQGLQFLFEYFSETQRNKGNFPGRFSGRQFSNSRSEMNVSTLELGDSALYLCASSQGTGAYGYTFGSGTRLTVV.

J is TRBJ2-5 and V is TRBV4-1, with TRBD2 matching 13 bases. J was trimmed by 2 bases and V by 0 bases; bases with no gene match: 3. Germline V lookup: CDR1 MGHRA, CDR2 YSYEKL. The CDR3 sequence is 17 residues long. The CDR3 loop reads CASSQELAGGGQETQYF. The CDR3 DNA reads TGCGCCAGCAGCCAAGAACTAGCGGGAGGGGGGCAAGAGACCCAGTACTTC.

The genes are TRBV6-6 and TRBJ1-3; TRBD1 matches 7 bases. CDR1 is MNHNY and CDR2 is SVGAGI in the germline V gene (reference sequence). V dropped 7 bases and J dropped 5; count of bases not matched to a gene: 5. The CDR3 sequence is 13 residues long. CDR3 nucleotide sequence: TGTGCCAGCACCCAGGGGGATCGAAACACCATATATTTT. This codes for CASTQGDRNTIYF.

The chain has TRBV5-4 and TRBJ2-3, with 10 bases fitting TRBD2. The J segment lost 5 bases and the V segment lost 4 bases, leaving 10 bases of the junction unmatched. Germline lookup yields CDR1 SGHNT and CDR2 YYREEE (reference sequence). This CDR3 has 16 amino acids. CDR3 bases: TGTGCCAGCAGCCAGGGGAGCGGGAGGGCCTTAGATACGCAGTATTTT. Protein sequence: CASSQGSGRALDTQYF.

The rearrangement joins TRBV6-6 to TRBJ2-7; 13 bases align to TRBD2. The CDR3 is 14 residues long. The junction had 1 base not matched to a gene; V was cut back by 6 bases and J by 2 bases. The V gene's germline CDR1 is MNHNY and CDR2 SVGAGI (reference sequence). This CDR3 reads CASSGTSGTYEQYF. The CDR3 DNA is TGTGCCAGCAGCGGGACTAGCGGGACCTACGAGCAGTACTTC.

This clone was detected only once. The CDR3 spells CASNSGQGFEPFF. The CDR3 nucleotides are TGTGCCAGTAACTCGGGACAGGGTTTCGAACCTTTCTTT. The chain employs TRBV19 and TRBJ1-1; 9 nucleotides match TRBD1. V trimming: 7 bases; J trimming: 12 bases; junction bases outside the gene matches: 12. From germline, CDR1 is LNHDA and CDR2 SQIVND (reference sequence). There are 13 residues in the CDR3.

The chain's CDR3 is CASSLEGGGSETQYF. CDR3 DNA sequence: TGTGCCAGCAGCCTAGAAGGAGGGGGCTCAGAGACCCAGTACTTC. This sequence joins TRBV7-2 and TRBJ2-5; the D gene is possibly TRBD1 (7 bases). The germline gives CDR1 SGHTA, CDR2 FQGNSA. Trimming left V 5 bases short and J 4 bases short, with 17 bases between. This CDR3 is built from 15 residues.